The following is a T cell receptor beta chain sequence with its context. The antigen is undetermined. This sample is part of a study of OX40 agonist ivuxolimab in advanced cancers. Study-wide points: On average, CD8+ T cells had more expanded clones than CD4+.

Deletions cut 5 bases from V and 0 bases from J, with 8 bases between. Germline assignment: CDR1 GTSNPN and CDR2 SVGIG (reference sequence). This CDR3 is 13 amino acids long. TCRdb keeps only in-frame clones here, not all; method: immunoSEQ multiplex PCR. This table has approximately 97,000 clones, 80% to 90% appearing once. This clonotype originated in an adult with an advanced solid tumor such as melanoma, head and neck, liver or kidney cancer. The rearrangement joins TRBV30 to TRBJ1-5; D not certain. The sequenced sample was CD4+ or CD8+ T cells sorted from blood, obtained in a trial of the OX40 agonist ivuxolimab. The CDR3 DNA follows: TGTGCCTGGGGCTCCTATAGCAATCAGCCCCAGCATTTT. As protein: CAWGSYSNQPQHF.